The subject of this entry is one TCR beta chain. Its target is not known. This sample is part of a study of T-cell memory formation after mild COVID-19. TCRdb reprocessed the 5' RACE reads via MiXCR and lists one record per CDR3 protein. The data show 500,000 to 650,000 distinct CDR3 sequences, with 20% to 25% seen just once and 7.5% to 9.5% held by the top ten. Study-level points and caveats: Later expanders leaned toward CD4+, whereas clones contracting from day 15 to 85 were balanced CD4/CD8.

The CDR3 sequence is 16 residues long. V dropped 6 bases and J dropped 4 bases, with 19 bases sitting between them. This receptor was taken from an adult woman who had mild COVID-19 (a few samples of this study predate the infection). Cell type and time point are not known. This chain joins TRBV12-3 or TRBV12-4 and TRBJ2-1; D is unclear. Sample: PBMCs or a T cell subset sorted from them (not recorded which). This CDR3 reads CASSFWLDTPYNEQFF. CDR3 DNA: TGTGCCAGCAGCTTCTGGTTAGACACCCCTTACAATGAGCAGTTCTTC.